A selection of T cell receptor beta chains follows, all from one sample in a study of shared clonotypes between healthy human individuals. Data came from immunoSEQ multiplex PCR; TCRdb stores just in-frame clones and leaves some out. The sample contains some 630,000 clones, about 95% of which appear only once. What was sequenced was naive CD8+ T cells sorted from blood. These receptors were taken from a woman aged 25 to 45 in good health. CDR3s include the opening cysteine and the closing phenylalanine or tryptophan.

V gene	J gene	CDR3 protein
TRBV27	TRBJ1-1	CASGPPSGRTEAFF
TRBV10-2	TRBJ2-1	CASIEWLAGASSYNEQFF
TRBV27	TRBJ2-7	CASSLSSGGRYEQYF
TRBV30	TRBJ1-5	CAWGTVKNQPQHF
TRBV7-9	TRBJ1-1	CASSLVGGNTEAFF
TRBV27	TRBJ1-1	CASSWTGPATEAFF
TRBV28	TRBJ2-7	CASSAGLAPSYEQYF
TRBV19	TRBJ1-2	CASSIDRGGYTF
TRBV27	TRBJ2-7	CASSLSPSGPYEQYF
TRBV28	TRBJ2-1	CASSLRGHDNEQFF